Sequencing of this T cell receptor (beta chain) was carried out in a study of T cell responses to AZD1222 COVID-19 vaccine. The protocol was immunoSEQ multiplex PCR, while the TCRdb copy is restricted to in-frame clones and leaves out a portion. The sample contains roughly 200,000 clones, about 95% of which appear only once. Germline assignment: CDR1 SNHLY and CDR2 FYNNEI. The CDR3 is 16 amino acids. With V trimmed by 8 bases and J by 1 base, 10 bases remained unmatched. The J gene is TRBJ1-5, the V gene TRBV2; 8 nucleotides agree with TRBD1. This sequence was found in an adult who received the MenACWY meningococcal vaccine as a control. The sequencing here drew on peripheral blood, taken 28 days after the second dose of the MenACWY control vaccine. The CDR3 region has the DNA TGTGCCAGCCACGGACAGGGCGGAAGGAGCAATCAGCCCCAGCATTTT. It encodes CASHGQGGRSNQPQHF.